Described below is a single T cell receptor (beta chain) sequence and its context. Germline V lookup: CDR1 SEHNR, CDR2 FQNEAQ (reference sequence). CDR3 length: 16 residues. V was cut by 5 bases and J by 0 bases, with 15 bases left in between. The RNA input was 0.5 to 1 ug, and it was reverse transcribed with random hexamers. Using its own MiXCR run on the immunoSEQ multiplex PCR reads, TCRdb lists one record per CDR3 protein. The sample has some 180,000 distinct CDR3 sequences, over 90% seen once. These data originate in a study of CD8 T cells in Susac syndrome. Study-wide context: Eight or nine of the sequenced Susac syndrome patients were in remission, and about six had active disease.

This sequence joins TRBV7-9 and TRBJ2-3, with D possibly matching TRBD1 (5 bases). This receptor was identified in a human donor with Susac syndrome. The material sequenced was CD4+ T cells from PBMCs. The CDR3 region is CASSASDRLSTDTQYF. The CDR3 bases are TGTGCCAGCAGCGCATCCGACAGATTAAGCACAGATACGCAGTATTTT.